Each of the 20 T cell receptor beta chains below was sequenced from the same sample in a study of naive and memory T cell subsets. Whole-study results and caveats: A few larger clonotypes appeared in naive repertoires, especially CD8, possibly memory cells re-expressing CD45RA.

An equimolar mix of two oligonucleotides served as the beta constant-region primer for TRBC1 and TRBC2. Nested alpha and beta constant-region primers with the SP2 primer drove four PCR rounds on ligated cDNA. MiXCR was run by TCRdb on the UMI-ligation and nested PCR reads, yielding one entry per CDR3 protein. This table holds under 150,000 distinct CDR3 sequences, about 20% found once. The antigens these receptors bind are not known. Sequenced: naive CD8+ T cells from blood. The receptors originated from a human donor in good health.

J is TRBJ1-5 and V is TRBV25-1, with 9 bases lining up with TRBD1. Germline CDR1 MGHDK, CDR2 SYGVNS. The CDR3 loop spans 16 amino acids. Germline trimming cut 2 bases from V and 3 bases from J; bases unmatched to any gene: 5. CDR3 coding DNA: TGTGCCAGCAGTGAAGGGGACAGGGCGTCCAATCAGCCCCAGCATTTT. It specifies CASSEGDRASNQPQHF.

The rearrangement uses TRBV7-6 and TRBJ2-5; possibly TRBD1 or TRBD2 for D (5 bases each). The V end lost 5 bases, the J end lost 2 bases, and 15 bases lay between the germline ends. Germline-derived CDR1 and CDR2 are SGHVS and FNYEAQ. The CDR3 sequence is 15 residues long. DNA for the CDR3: TGTGCCAGCAGCGCCCCCGGGACGCTTCAAGAGACCCAGTACTTC. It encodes CASSAPGTLQETQYF.

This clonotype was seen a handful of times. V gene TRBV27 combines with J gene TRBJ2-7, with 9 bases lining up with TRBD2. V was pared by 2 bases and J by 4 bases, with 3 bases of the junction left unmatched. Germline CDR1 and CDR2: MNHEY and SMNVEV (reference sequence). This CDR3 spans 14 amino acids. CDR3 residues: CASSLGSGSYEQYF. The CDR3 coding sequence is TGTGCCAGCAGTTTAGGTAGCGGGAGTTACGAGCAGTACTTC.

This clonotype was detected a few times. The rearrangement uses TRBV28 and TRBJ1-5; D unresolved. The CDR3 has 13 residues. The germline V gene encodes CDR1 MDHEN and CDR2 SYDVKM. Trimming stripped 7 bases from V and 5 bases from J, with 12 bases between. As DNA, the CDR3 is TGTGCCAGCACCGACGACACAGATCAGCCCCAGCATTTT. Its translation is CASTDDTDQPQHF.

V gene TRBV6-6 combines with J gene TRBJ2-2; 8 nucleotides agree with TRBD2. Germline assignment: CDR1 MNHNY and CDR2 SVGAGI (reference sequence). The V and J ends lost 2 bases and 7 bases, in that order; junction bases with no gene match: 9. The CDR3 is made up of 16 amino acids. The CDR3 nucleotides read TGTGCCAGCAGTTACGGGCTAGCGGGCGATTACGGGGAGCTGTTTTTT. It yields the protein CASSYGLAGDYGELFF.

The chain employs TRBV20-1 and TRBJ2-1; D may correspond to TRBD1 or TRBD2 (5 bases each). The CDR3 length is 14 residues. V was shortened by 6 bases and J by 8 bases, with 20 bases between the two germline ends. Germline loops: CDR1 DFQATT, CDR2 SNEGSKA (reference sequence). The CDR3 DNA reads TGCAGTGCATCCAGGGACCTACGATTGGATGAGCAGTTCTTC. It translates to CSASRDLRLDEQFF.

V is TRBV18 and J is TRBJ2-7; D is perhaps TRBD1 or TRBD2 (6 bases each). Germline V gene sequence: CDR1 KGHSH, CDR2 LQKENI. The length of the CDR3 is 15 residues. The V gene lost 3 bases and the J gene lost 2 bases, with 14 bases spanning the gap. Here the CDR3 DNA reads TGTGCCAGCTCACCGACAGGAGGGCGGACCTACGAGCAGTACTTC. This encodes CASSPTGGRTYEQYF.

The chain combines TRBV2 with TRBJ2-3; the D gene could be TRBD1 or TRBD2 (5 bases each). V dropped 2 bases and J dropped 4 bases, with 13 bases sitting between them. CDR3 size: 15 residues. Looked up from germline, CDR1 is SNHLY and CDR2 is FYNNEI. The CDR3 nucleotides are TGTGCCAGCAGTGAATGGGGACGTGATGCAGATACGCAGTATTTT. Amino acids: CASSEWGRDADTQYF.

DNA for the CDR3: TGTGCCAGCAGCCCCCACTTGAAGACCCAGTACTTC. It translates to CASSPHLKTQYF. This chain uses TRBV7-9 with TRBJ2-5, with D unresolved. Germline V gives CDR1 SEHNR, CDR2 FQNEAQ (reference sequence). Trimming pared 5 bases from V and 6 bases from J, leaving 10 bases between. The CDR3 consists of 12 residues.

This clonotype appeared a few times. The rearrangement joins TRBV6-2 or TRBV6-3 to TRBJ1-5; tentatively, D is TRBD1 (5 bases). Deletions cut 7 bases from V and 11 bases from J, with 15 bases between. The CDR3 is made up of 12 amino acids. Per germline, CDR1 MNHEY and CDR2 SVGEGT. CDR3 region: CASNGAGQAQHF. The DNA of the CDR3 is TGTGCCAGCAACGGGGCAGGGCAGGCCCAGCATTTT.

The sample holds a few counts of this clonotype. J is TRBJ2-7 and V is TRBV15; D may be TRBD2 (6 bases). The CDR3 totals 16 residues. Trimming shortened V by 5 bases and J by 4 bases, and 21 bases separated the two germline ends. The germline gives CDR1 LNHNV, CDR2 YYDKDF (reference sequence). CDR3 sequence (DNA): TGTGCCACCAGCGGAGGGTTGGTTAGTCAAATGTACGAGCAGTACTTC. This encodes CATSGGLVSQMYEQYF.

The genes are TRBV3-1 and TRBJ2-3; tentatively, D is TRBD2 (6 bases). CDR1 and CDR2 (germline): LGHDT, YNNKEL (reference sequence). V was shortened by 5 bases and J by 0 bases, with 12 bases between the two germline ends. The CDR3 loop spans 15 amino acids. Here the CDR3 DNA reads TGTGCCAGCAGCAACGGGACTCTGAGCACAGATACGCAGTATTTT. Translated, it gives CASSNGTLSTDTQYF.

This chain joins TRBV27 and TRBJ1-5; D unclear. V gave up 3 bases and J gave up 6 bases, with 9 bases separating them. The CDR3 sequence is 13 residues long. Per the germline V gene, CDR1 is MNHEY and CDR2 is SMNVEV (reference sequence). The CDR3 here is CASSFGLVQPQHF. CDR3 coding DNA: TGTGCCAGCAGTTTCGGTTTGGTTCAGCCCCAGCATTTT.

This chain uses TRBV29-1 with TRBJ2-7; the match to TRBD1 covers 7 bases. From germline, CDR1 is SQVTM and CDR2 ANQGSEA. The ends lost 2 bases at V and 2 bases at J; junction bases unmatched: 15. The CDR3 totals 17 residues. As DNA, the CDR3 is TGCAGCGTTGAAAGTGGAAGGGGGCGAGGTTTTACCTACGAGCAGTACTTC. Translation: CSVESGRGRGFTYEQYF.

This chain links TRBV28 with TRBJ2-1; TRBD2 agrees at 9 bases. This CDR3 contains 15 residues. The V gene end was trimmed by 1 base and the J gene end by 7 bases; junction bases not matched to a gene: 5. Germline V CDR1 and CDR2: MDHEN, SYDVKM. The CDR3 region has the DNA TGTGCCAGCAGTTTATATAGCGGGAGCAAGAATGAGCAGTTCTTC. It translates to CASSLYSGSKNEQFF.

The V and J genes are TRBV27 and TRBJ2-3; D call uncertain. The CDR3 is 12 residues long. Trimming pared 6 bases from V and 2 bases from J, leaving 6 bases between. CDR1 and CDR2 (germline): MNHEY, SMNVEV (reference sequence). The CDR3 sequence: CASSGDTDTQYF. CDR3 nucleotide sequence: TGTGCCAGCAGCGGCGACACAGATACGCAGTATTTT.

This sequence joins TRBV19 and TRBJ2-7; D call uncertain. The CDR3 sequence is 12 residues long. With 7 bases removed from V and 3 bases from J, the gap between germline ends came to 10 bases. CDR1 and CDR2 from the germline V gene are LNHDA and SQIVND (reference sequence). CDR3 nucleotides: TGTGCCAGTACCAACAAATACTACGAGCAGTACTTC. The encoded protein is CASTNKYYEQYF.

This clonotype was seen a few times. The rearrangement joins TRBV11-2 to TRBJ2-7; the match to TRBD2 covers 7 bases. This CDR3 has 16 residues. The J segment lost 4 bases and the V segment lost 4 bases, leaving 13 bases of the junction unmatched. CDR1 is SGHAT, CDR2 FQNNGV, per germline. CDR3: CASSSHMGTNFYEQYF. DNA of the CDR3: TGTGCCAGCAGCTCCCACATGGGGACTAATTTTTACGAGCAGTACTTC. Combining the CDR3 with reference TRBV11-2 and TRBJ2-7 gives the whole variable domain EAGVAQSPRYKIIEKRQSVAFWCNPISGHATLYWYQQILGQGPKLLIQFQNNGVVDDSQLPKDRFSAERLKGVDSTLKIQPAKLEDSAVYLCASSSHMGTNFYEQYFGPGTRLTVT.

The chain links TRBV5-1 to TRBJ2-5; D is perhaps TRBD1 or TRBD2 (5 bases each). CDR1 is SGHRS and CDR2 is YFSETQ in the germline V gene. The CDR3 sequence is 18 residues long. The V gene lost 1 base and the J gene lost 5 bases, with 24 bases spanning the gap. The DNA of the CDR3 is TGCGCCAGCAGCTTGCCGGCTTTACCGGGACCGGGTGCGGAGACCCAGTACTTC. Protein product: CASSLPALPGPGAETQYF.

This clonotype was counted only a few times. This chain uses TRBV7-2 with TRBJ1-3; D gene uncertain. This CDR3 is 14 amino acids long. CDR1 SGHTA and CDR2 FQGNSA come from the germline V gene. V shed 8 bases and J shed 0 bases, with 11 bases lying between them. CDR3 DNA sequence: TGTGCCAGCCAGTTCGATATCTCTGGAAACACCATATATTTT. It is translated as CASQFDISGNTIYF.